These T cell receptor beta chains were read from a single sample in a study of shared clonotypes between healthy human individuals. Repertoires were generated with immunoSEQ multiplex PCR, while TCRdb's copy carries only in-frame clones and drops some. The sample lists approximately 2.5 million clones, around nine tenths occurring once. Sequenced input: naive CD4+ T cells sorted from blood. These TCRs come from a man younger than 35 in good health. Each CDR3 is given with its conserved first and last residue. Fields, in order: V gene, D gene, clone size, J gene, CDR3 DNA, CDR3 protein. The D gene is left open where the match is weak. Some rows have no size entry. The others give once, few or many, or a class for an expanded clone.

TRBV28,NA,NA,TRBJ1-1,TGTGGGGCTTTTGGAGCGGCTAACACTGAAGCTTTCTTT,CGAFGAANTEAFF
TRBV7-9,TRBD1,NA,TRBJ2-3,TGTGCCAGCAGCTTTTCGACAGGGGTTACGGGGCAGTATTTT,CASSFSTGVTGQYF
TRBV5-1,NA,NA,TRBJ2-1,TGCGCCAGCAGCTTGGTAGCTAGCAAAGGGAATGAGCAGTTCTTC,CASSLVASKGNEQFF
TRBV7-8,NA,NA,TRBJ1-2,TGTGCCAGCAGCTTAGGACAGGTTATATGGGGGTATGGCTACACCTTC,CASSLGQVIWGYGYTF
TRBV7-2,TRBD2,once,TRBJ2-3,TGTGCCAGCAGCCAGACTAGCGGGACAGATACGCAGTATTTT,CASSQTSGTDTQYF
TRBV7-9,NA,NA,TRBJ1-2,TGTGCCAGCAGCTTAGACGGCCATTTCTATGGCTACACCTTC,CASSLDGHFYGYTF
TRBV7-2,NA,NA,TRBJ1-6,TGTGCCAGCAGCTTTTCCGGGGGGAATTCACCCCTCCACTTT,CASSFSGGNSPLHF
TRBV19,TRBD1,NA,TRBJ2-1,TGTGCCAGTAGGGGGGACAGGACCTACAATGAGCAGTTCTTC,CASRGDRTYNEQFF
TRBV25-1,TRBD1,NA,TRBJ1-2,TGTGCCAGCAGTCTCCGGGACAGTAGGGGCTACACCTTC,CASSLRDSRGYTF
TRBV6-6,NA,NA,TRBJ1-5,TGTGCCAGCAGTTCCACTCAGGGGTTTTACAGTCCCCAGCATTTT,CASSSTQGFYSPQHF
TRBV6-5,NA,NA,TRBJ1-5,TGTGCCAGCAGCTTAGACAGGAATAGCAATCAGCCCCAGCATTTT,CASSLDRNSNQPQHF
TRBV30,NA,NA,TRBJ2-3,TGTGCCTGGACCATCACAGATACGCAGTATTTT,CAWTITDTQYF
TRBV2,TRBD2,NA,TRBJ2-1,TGTGCCAGCAATAAACGAGGACTAGCGGGGGACAATGAGCAGTTCTTC,CASNKRGLAGDNEQFF